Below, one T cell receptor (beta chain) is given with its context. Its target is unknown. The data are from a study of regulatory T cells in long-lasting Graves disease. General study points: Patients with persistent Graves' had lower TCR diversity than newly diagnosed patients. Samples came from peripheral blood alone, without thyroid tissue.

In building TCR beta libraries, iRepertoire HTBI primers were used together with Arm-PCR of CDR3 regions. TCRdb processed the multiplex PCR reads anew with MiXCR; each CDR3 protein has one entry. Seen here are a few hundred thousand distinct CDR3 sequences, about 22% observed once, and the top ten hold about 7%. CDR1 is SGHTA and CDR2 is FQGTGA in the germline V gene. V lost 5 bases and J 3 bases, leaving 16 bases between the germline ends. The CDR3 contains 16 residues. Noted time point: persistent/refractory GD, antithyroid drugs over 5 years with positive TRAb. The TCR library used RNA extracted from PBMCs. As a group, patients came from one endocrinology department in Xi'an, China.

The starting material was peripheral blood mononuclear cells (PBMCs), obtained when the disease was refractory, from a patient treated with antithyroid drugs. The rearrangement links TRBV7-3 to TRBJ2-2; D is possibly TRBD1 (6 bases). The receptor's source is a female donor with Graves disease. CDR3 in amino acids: CASSPSQGLDTGELFF. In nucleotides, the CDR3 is TGTGCCAGCAGCCCCTCGCAGGGGTTGGACACCGGGGAGCTGTTTTTT.